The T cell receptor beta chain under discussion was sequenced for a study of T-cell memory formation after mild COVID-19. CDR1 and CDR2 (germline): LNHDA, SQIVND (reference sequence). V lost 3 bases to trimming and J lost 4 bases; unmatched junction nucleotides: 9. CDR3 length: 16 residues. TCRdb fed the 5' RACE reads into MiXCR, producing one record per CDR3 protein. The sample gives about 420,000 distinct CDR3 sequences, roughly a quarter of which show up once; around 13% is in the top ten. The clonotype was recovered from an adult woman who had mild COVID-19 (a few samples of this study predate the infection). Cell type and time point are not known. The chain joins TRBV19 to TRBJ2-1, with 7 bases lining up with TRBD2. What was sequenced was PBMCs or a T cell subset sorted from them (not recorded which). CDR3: CASSIRLGRDYNEQFF. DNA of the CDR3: TGTGCCAGTAGTATCCGCCTGGGGAGGGATTACAATGAGCAGTTCTTC.